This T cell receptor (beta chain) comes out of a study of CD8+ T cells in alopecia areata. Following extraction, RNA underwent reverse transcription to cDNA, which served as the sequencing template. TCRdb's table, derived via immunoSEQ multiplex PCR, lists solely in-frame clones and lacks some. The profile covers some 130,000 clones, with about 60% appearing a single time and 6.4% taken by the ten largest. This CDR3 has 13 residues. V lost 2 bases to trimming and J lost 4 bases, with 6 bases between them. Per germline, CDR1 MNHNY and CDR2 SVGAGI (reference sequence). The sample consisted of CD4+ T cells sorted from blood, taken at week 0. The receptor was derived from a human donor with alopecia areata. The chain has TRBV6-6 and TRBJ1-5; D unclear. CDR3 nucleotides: TGTGCCAGCAGTTACGGGATTAATCAGCCCCAGCATTTT. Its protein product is CASSYGINQPQHF.